What follows are 22 T cell receptor beta chains derived from one specimen sequenced in a study of blood T cell repertoires in COVID-19. Libraries were prepared by immunoSEQ multiplex PCR; TCRdb keeps only in-frame clonotypes and omits some of them. The data contain about 99,000 clones, around 90% of them singletons. Sample: peripheral blood. The origin of the receptors is a man between 45 and 60 years old in a cohort sampled during active COVID-19.

This clone showed up just once. The rearrangement uses TRBV5-4 and TRBJ2-7, with a possible D match to TRBD1 (5 bases). V was trimmed by 0 bases and J by 4 bases, leaving 11 bases between them. Germline V gives CDR1 SGHNT, CDR2 YYREEE (reference sequence). This CDR3 is built from 14 residues. CDR3 in DNA: TGTGCCAGCAGCTTGGGGCTCAGGGCGTACGAGCAGTACTTC. Residues: CASSLGLRAYEQYF. Together with reference TRBV5-4 and TRBJ2-7, the CDR3 gives the full variable domain: ETGVTQSPTHLIKTRGQQVTLRCSSQSGHNTVSWYQQALGQGPQFIFQYYREEENGRGNFPPRFSGLQFPNYSSELNVNALELDDSALYLCASSLGLRAYEQYFGPGTRLTVT.

The rearrangement links TRBV2 to TRBJ1-5; maybe TRBD1 (5 bases). Germline values: CDR1 SNHLY, CDR2 FYNNEI. Trimming left V 5 bases short and J 6 bases short, with 8 bases between. CDR3 length: 12 amino acids. The CDR3, as DNA: TGTGCCAGCAGTAGGGGTTTTCAGCCCCAGCATTTT. Encoded protein: CASSRGFQPQHF.

This chain connects TRBV15 to TRBJ2-5; 7 bases are shared with TRBD1. Per germline, CDR1 LNHNV and CDR2 YYDKDF (reference sequence). This CDR3 comprises 13 residues. V lost 0 bases to trimming and J lost 5 bases; unmatched junction nucleotides: 0. The CDR3 DNA is TGTGCCACCAGCAGAGACAGGGGGGAGACCCAGTACTTC. Its translation is CATSRDRGETQYF.

This clone has more than one count but fewer than ten. This chain links TRBV7-9 with TRBJ1-3; 9 nucleotides align to TRBD1. The V gene's germline CDR1 is SEHNR and CDR2 FQNEAQ (reference sequence). This CDR3 is 15 amino acids long. Trimming removed 3 bases from V and 3 bases from J; junction bases left unmatched: 3. Here the CDR3 reads CASSLGTGFGNTIYF. DNA for the CDR3: TGTGCCAGCAGCTTGGGGACAGGGTTTGGAAACACCATATATTTT. Based on the CDR3 plus reference TRBV7-9 and TRBJ1-3, the full variable domain is DTGVSQNPRHKITKRGQNVTFRCDPISEHNRLYWYRQTLGQGPEFLTYFQNEAQLEKSRLLSDRFSAERPKGSFSTLEIQRTEQGDSAMYLCASSLGTGFGNTIYFGEGSWLTVV.

This clone was counted a few times. The rearrangement uses TRBV7-9 and TRBJ1-5, with a possible D match to TRBD1 (5 bases). Trimming took off 4 bases at V and 7 bases at J, with 11 bases between the two ends. This CDR3 is 13 amino acids long. In germline, CDR1 is SEHNR, CDR2 FQNEAQ (reference sequence). CDR3 nucleotides: TGTGCCAGCAGCTATGGGGCCAGGCAGCCCCAGCATTTT. It specifies CASSYGARQPQHF.

This clone was found a few times. The chain is built from TRBV3-1 (or the pseudogene TRBV3-2) and TRBJ1-6; 9 bases line up with TRBD1. The CDR3 is made up of 20 amino acids. The germline V gene encodes CDR1 LGHDT and CDR2 YNNKEL (reference sequence). The junction had 12 bases not matched to a gene; V was cut back by 3 bases and J by 0 bases. CDR3 protein: CASSQNLPGQGSSYNSPLHF. DNA for the CDR3: TGTGCCAGCAGCCAGAATCTCCCGGGACAGGGAAGCTCCTATAATTCACCCCTCCACTTT.

The sample holds a few counts of this clone. The chain carries TRBV7-9 and TRBJ1-1; 8 nucleotides line up with TRBD1. Germline V gene sequence: CDR1 SEHNR, CDR2 FQNEAQ (reference sequence). The J segment lost 0 bases and the V segment lost 6 bases, leaving 0 bases of the junction unmatched. The CDR3 is 13 residues long. CDR3 loop: CASRTGVNTEAFF. The CDR3 DNA follows: TGTGCCAGCAGGACAGGGGTGAACACTGAAGCTTTCTTT.

This chain uses TRBV3-1 (or the pseudogene TRBV3-2) with TRBJ2-3; D possibly corresponds to TRBD2 (6 bases). Germline lookup yields CDR1 LGHDT and CDR2 YNNKEL (reference sequence). The CDR3 spans 17 residues. Between the trimmed V and J ends, which lost 1 base and 3 bases, there was a span of 17 bases. The CDR3 sequence: CASSQGRLRGGTDTQYF. The DNA for the CDR3 is TGTGCCAGCAGCCAAGGACGTCTGCGGGGCGGAACAGATACGCAGTATTTT.

The chain uses TRBV28 and TRBJ2-5; D unclear. Trimming shortened V by 5 bases and J by 5 bases, and 12 bases separated the two germline ends. Germline loops: CDR1 MDHEN, CDR2 SYDVKM. The length of the CDR3 is 13 residues. This chain's CDR3 is CASSLLLRETQYF. The DNA of the CDR3 is TGTGCCAGCAGTCTTCTACTACGGGAGACCCAGTACTTC. The variable domain in full, with the rest retrieved from reference TRBV28 and TRBJ2-5, is DVKVTQSSRYLVKRTGEKVFLECVQDMDHENMFWYRQDPGLGLRLIYFSYDVKMKEKGDIPEGYSVSREKKERFSLILESASTNQTSMYLCASSLLLRETQYFGPGTRLLVL.

This chain connects TRBV19 to TRBJ1-5, with D possibly matching TRBD1 (6 bases). V was clipped by 7 bases and J by 4 bases, with 14 bases between them. CDR1 is LNHDA, CDR2 SQIVND, per germline (reference sequence). The CDR3 spans 14 residues. DNA of the CDR3: TGTGCCAGTACAGGTGGCAGGGGTAATCAGCCCCAGCATTTT. As protein: CASTGGRGNQPQHF.

The chain couples TRBV6-5 to TRBJ2-7; tentative D call: TRBD2 (6 bases). This CDR3 contains 11 residues. V shed 8 bases and J shed 3 bases, with 8 bases lying between them. CDR1 and CDR2 from the germline V gene are MNHEY and SVGAGI. The CDR3 protein is CASLEGYEQYV. In nucleotides, the CDR3 is TGTGCCAGCCTGGAGGGCTACGAGCAGTACGTC.

This clone has only one observation. V usage is TRBV5-1 and J usage is TRBJ2-5; D ambiguous. Germline V CDR1 and CDR2: SGHRS, YFSETQ. This CDR3 has 13 amino acids. V lost 4 bases, J lost 2 bases, and 9 bases lay in between. This CDR3 reads CASSTDLQETQYF. The CDR3 bases are TGCGCCAGCAGCACAGACCTTCAAGAGACCCAGTACTTC.

The CDR3: CASRAGTSGGYNEQFF. In nucleotides, the CDR3 is TGCGCCAGCAGAGCCGGGACTAGCGGGGGTTACAATGAGCAGTTCTTC. V and J are TRBV5-1 and TRBJ2-1; 14 bases line up with TRBD2. V was pared by 5 bases and J by 4 bases, with 5 bases of the junction left unmatched. The germline V gene has CDR1 SGHRS and CDR2 YFSETQ. There are 16 residues in the CDR3.

V gene TRBV18 combines with J gene TRBJ1-2, with D possibly TRBD1 on 6 matching bases. The CDR3 spans 14 residues. Trimming stripped 3 bases from V and 4 bases from J, with 12 bases between. Germline-derived CDR1 and CDR2 are KGHSH and LQKENI. The CDR3 sequence: CASSPGQGGYGYTF. DNA for the CDR3: TGTGCCAGCTCACCGGGACAAGGTGGCTATGGCTACACCTTC.

The chain uses TRBV6-1 and TRBJ1-2, with D possibly matching TRBD1 (6 bases). This CDR3 contains 13 residues. V was pared by 3 bases and J by 3 bases, with 8 bases between. CDR1 is MNHNS, CDR2 SASEGT, per germline. The CDR3 protein is CASSDDRYYGYTF. The CDR3 bases are TGTGCCAGCAGTGACGACAGGTACTATGGCTACACCTTC.

This rearrangement joins TRBV19 to TRBJ2-3; TRBD1 agrees at 7 bases. J gave up 4 bases and V 4 bases, and 5 bases lay outside the gene matches. The CDR3 has 14 amino acids. The V gene's germline CDR1 is LNHDA and CDR2 SQIVND (reference sequence). CDR3 nucleotide sequence: TGTGCCAGTAGTAACACAGGGGCCCCAGATACGCAGTATTTT. Translated: CASSNTGAPDTQYF.

V gene TRBV2 combines with J gene TRBJ1-5; no firm D call. Germline CDR1 and CDR2: SNHLY and FYNNEI. V gave up 4 bases and J gave up 4 bases, with 11 bases separating them. The CDR3 extends over 14 amino acids. In DNA form, the CDR3 reads TGTGCCAGCAGTGGGACCTCGGGGAATCAGCCCCAGCATTTT. Its protein is CASSGTSGNQPQHF.

The chain is built from TRBV5-4 and TRBJ1-6; a possible D gene is TRBD1 (5 bases). CDR3 size: 15 residues. V was cut by 2 bases and J by 7 bases, with 13 bases left in between. Germline V gene sequence: CDR1 SGHNT, CDR2 YYREEE (reference sequence). The CDR3 loop reads CASSFGRSGNSPLHF. CDR3 sequence (DNA): TGTGCCAGCAGCTTCGGCAGGTCAGGGAATTCACCCCTCCACTTT.

The chain combines TRBV5-1 with TRBJ1-2; D is uncertain. Germline CDR1 reads SGHRS; CDR2 reads YFSETQ. The V end was cut by 4 bases, the J end by 2 bases, with 18 bases between. The CDR3 is 16 residues long. CDR3 sequence: CASSREVMAPNYGYTF. The DNA for the CDR3 is TGCGCCAGCAGCCGGGAGGTGATGGCACCGAACTATGGCTACACCTTC.

The CDR3 reads CASSRGLGQTYEQYV. CDR3 nucleotides: TGTGCCAGCAGCCGCGGCCTGGGACAGACCTACGAGCAGTACGTC. The chain has TRBV6-5 and TRBJ2-7, with 7 bases identical to TRBD1. The CDR3 contains 15 residues. Germline V lookup: CDR1 MNHEY, CDR2 SVGAGI. With 6 bases clipped from V and 2 bases from J, the junction kept 10 bases outside the gene matches.

The V gene is TRBV11-2, the J gene TRBJ1-1; D might be TRBD1 (6 bases). The CDR3 covers 15 residues. Germline loops: CDR1 SGHAT, CDR2 FQNNGV. V lost 1 base and J lost 3, with 12 bases in between. CDR3 protein: CASSLVSRGYTEAFF. The CDR3 DNA sequence: TGTGCCAGCAGCTTAGTGAGCAGGGGCTACACTGAAGCTTTCTTT.

V usage is TRBV7-2 and J usage is TRBJ1-2, with 8 nucleotides matching TRBD1. Per germline, CDR1 SGHTA and CDR2 FQGNSA. The CDR3 covers 15 residues. V lost 5 bases, J lost 7 bases, and 12 bases stayed unmatched. The CDR3 nucleotides read TGTGCCAGCAGCCGCGATACAGGGGGGACGGGTGGCTACACCTTC. This encodes CASSRDTGGTGGYTF.